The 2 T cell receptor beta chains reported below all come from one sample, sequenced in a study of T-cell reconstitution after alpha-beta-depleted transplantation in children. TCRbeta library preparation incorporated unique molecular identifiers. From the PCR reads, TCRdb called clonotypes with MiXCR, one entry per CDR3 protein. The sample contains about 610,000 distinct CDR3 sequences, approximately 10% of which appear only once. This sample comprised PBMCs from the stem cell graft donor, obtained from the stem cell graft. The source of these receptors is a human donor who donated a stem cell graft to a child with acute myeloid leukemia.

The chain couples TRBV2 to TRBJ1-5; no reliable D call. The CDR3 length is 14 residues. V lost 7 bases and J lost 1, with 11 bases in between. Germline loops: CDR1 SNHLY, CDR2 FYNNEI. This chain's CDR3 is CASTYTASNQPQHF. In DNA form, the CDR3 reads TGTGCCAGCACCTACACCGCGAGCAATCAGCCCCAGCATTTT.

The CDR3 DNA sequence: TGTGCCAGCAGCCCTGCTGGATATAGCAATCAGCCCCAGCATTTT. As protein: CASSPAGYSNQPQHF. The chain employs TRBV3-1 and TRBJ1-5; D not certain. The CDR3 spans 15 residues. Trimming removed 4 bases at V and 0 bases at J, with 10 bases between. Germline V gene sequence: CDR1 LGHDT, CDR2 YNNKEL (reference sequence).